Here is one TCR beta chain with its context. Its antigen is still unknown. The repertoire was sequenced with immunoSEQ multiplex PCR; TCRdb's copy has only in-frame clones and lacks some. The sample includes around 100,000 clones, roughly 93% seen only once; the top ten take approximately 0.58%. The CDR3 runs 14 residues. J lost 7 bases, V lost 2 bases, and 3 bases had no gene match. Germline assignment: CDR1 SGHRS and CDR2 YFSETQ. This specimen comes from a study of siplizumab effects on memory and regulatory T cells. Findings of the study overall: Among sequences traceable to unstimulated CD4+ memory cells, alloreactive ones were significantly reduced by siplizumab. The diversity of naive T cells seemed greater than that of memory cells, and their alloresponse contribution seemed major.

This TCR came from a human donor in good health. V and J are TRBV5-1 and TRBJ1-4; 9 bases are shared with TRBD1. Sequenced input: Tregs sorted from blood. The CDR3 DNA reads as TGCGCCAGCAGCTTACAGGGGGCAGGTGAAAAACTGTTTTTT. Residues: CASSLQGAGEKLFF.